This TCR beta chain was identified during a study of beta chain features in type 1 diabetes (dated by TCRdb to the late 2010s). A note on the overall study: Mean age, gender distribution, total cell number and subset yield were not different between patients and healthy donors. A total of about 110 million sorted cells were examined across all samples, and the number of cells per subset was strongly correlated with RNA yield. The study compared TCRB repertoires of sorted circulating CD4+ T cell subsets between recently diagnosed type 1 diabetes patients and matched healthy donors. Naive and central memory subsets were obtained from all 30 or so donors, but regulatory and stem cell-like memory subsets were isolated from only 8 patients and roughly 8 healthy donors. What the research found in general, with its limitations: Patients with type 1 diabetes made fewer insertions and deleted more nucleotides at VDJ recombination sites, implying thymic rearrangement abnormalities. Because cDNA was sequenced instead of genomic DNA, activated cells with high expression could be over-represented, although the groups did not differ in activation or CD3 levels. Naive, central memory and regulatory TCRB repertoires appeared more similar among patients than among healthy donors. Shorter templates might have been favored by PCR, but patient and control samples were amplified and corrected together, so both groups would have been affected equally by any skew. Type 1 diabetes patients showed a moderate but significant shortening of TCRB CDR3 length in all four CD4+ subsets. Because the HLA sub-analyses included only small numbers of individuals, any influence of HLA type on TCRB rearrangement was left unresolved.

Each donor gave one peripheral blood draw, averaging approximately 120 mL, which was collected into heparinised tubes. Using a panel that included CD45RO, CCR7, CD25, CD127, CD95 and CD27, naive, central memory, regulatory and stem cell-like memory CD4+ T cells were sorted on a BD FACSAria II. A purity above 98% was achieved for all sorted populations. PBMCs were separated immediately by Lymphoprep density gradient centrifugation and were stained directly, without being cultured. So that batch effects would be minimized, each experiment stained and sorted samples in pairs, pairing one healthy donor with one patient. The germline V gene (reference sequence) sets CDR1 to LNHDA and CDR2 to SQIVND. The CDR3 sequence holds 14 residues, the cysteine and phenylalanine included. Just CDR3 DNA is preserved here, 42 bases in frame from base 1. Between the V and J ends, shortened by 5 bases and 0 bases respectively, the junction contains 11 bases.

All of the isolated RNA was reverse transcribed with the High Capacity cDNA Reverse Transcription Kit, so expressed TCRB transcripts were sequenced. Naive, central memory and regulatory T cell samples underwent deep immunoSEQ sequencing, averaging about 3.57 million total reads per sample. Sorted cells were lysed in RLT buffer, and RNA was extracted using DNase-treated RNeasy Micro or Mini kits according to cell number. Each cell subset was processed separately to prevent cross-contamination, with patient and healthy donor samples processed together. Using the immunoSEQ multiplex PCR, TCRB sequences were amplified from cDNA into 87-bp fragments spanning the CDR3 region. Sequencing of the amplicons was performed on the Illumina HiSeq platform. The study's processing was this. Synthetic template baselines were used to correct PCR bias computationally, reads within Hamming distance 2 were collapsed, and singletons that could not be merged were discarded. By aligning reads against IMGT, V, D and J genes, CDR3 length, and insertions or deletions at six rearrangement sites were assigned. Within each subset, clonotype counts were normalized to sorted cell number, after which true diversity and Gini coefficients were computed with the tcR R package. The overlap coefficient, calculated on TCRB nucleotide sequences, was used to measure repertoire sharing. Out-of-frame TCRB sequences from naive cells were analyzed as a proxy for the pre-selection repertoire. The clones in this table, taken by TCRdb from immuneACCESS, are in-frame only. Not every clone is retained; where verified, under half of the shortfall comes from an unresolved V gene, and the cause of the rest is unknown. V and J calls and clone size are copied from that table; D and trimming were computed from the DNA. This sample lists 900,000 or so clones; 15% to 20% were detected once. The top ten hold around 0.02% of the sample.

With regard to this clone: Its binding antigen is unknown. No base qualities exist here, and no much larger clone lies one base off it.

Material for sequencing was naive CD4+ T cells from blood. The cell subset or site label, as the study defines it: true naive CD4+ T cells. The receptor was isolated from a woman aged 18-30 years in good health. Recombination joined TRBV19 with TRBJ2-7, with no confidently assigned D gene. At the DNA level, the sequence is TGTGCCAGTAGTCGTGGGGAAAGCTCCTACGAGCAGTACTTC. This gives the protein CASSRGESSYEQYF.